This passage covers 25 T cell receptor beta chains from one sample sequenced in a study of T-cell reconstitution after alpha-beta-depleted transplantation in children. Preparation of the TCRbeta library was carried out with unique molecular identifiers. TCRdb used MiXCR to reprocess the PCR reads, holding one entry per CDR3 protein. The sample includes around 680,000 distinct CDR3 sequences, roughly 17% of them seen just once. The sample consisted of PBMCs from the stem cell graft donor, taken from the stem cell graft. These receptor sequences come from a human donor who donated a stem cell graft to a child with acute myeloid leukemia.

This clonotype was recorded many times. The chain is built from TRBV7-2 and TRBJ2-2; no clear D gene. Germline loops: CDR1 SGHTA, CDR2 FQGNSA. V was clipped by 1 base and J by 2 bases, with 8 bases between them. This CDR3 contains 15 residues. CDR3 sequence reads: CASSLGPVNTGELFF. Here the CDR3 DNA reads TGTGCCAGCAGCTTAGGCCCAGTTAACACCGGGGAGCTGTTTTTT.

This clonotype was detected a few times. The junction shows a germline mismatch at one end, possibly a read error. The chain carries TRBV20-1 and TRBJ2-1, with 9 bases fitting TRBD2. Germline V gene lookup returns CDR1 DFQATT and CDR2 SNEGSKA (reference sequence). CDR3 size: 17 residues. CDR3 nucleotide sequence: TGCTGTGCTAGACGACTAGCGGACCCCCCTTCCTACAATGAGCAGTTCTTC. It specifies CCARRLADPPSYNEQFF.

This chain connects TRBV7-3 to TRBJ2-5, with D uncertain. V gave up 1 base and J gave up 1 base, with 7 bases separating them. Germline loops: CDR1 SGHTA, CDR2 FQGTGA. The CDR3 covers 14 residues. CDR3 nucleotide sequence: TGTGCCAGCAGCTTAAATCCGTCCCAAGAGACCCAGTACTTC. Amino acid sequence: CASSLNPSQETQYF.

This clonotype was counted at least ten times. The CDR3 DNA is TGCAGTGCTAGAGATGTGAAACAGTCCACCTACGAGCAGTACGTC. Translating it yields CSARDVKQSTYEQYV. V gene TRBV20-1 combines with J gene TRBJ2-7; no firm D call. The CDR3 spans 15 residues. From germline, CDR1 is DFQATT and CDR2 SNEGSKA (reference sequence). V dropped 0 bases and J dropped 2 bases, with 14 bases sitting between them.

This clonotype occurred many times. This sequence joins TRBV20-1 and TRBJ2-5; 8 bases are a match to TRBD2. Trimming took 5 bases from V and 2 from J; bases not matched to a gene: 7. Germline V gene sequence: CDR1 DFQATT, CDR2 SNEGSKA (reference sequence). There are 14 residues in the CDR3. CDR3 sequence reads: CSASPSGPQETQYF. In DNA, the CDR3 is TGCAGTGCTTCTCCTAGCGGGCCACAAGAGACCCAGTACTTC.

Many counts were recorded for this clonotype. The chain uses TRBV6-5 and TRBJ1-3, with a possible D match to TRBD1 (5 bases). From germline, CDR1 is MNHEY and CDR2 SVGAGI. This CDR3 has 16 amino acids. The V gene lost 4 bases and the J gene lost 9 bases, with 22 bases spanning the gap. The CDR3 region is CASSSTGGTASPTIYF. CDR3 nucleotides: TGTGCCAGCAGTTCAACGGGAGGGACGGCGAGTCCCACCATATATTTT.

The sample holds many counts of this clonotype. The chain employs TRBV20-1 and TRBJ2-7; 9 nucleotides match TRBD1. V dropped 3 bases and J dropped 4; count of bases not matched to a gene: 7. The CDR3 is 14 residues long. The germline V gene has CDR1 DFQATT and CDR2 SNEGSKA (reference sequence). The CDR3 protein is CSARGGQGNYEQYV. DNA for the CDR3: TGCAGTGCTAGGGGAGGACAGGGGAATTACGAGCAGTACGTC.

This clonotype was found many times. The chain links TRBV20-1 to TRBJ2-7; TRBD2 matches 9 bases. V dropped 0 bases and J dropped 5; count of bases not matched to a gene: 8. The CDR3 covers 15 residues. Germline V gives CDR1 DFQATT, CDR2 SNEGSKA (reference sequence). This CDR3 is CSAREAGGPGDEQYF. CDR3 nucleotides: TGCAGTGCTAGAGAGGCGGGGGGGCCGGGCGACGAGCAGTACTTC.

This clonotype was seen a few times. V and J are TRBV4-1 and TRBJ2-1; D is uncertain. The CDR3 extends over 11 amino acids. Germline V gives CDR1 MGHRA, CDR2 YSYEKL. Trimming took 3 bases from V and 10 from J, leaving 7 bases between them. CDR3 in amino acids: CASSHMTEQFF. The CDR3 DNA is TGCGCCAGCAGCCATATGACGGAGCAGTTCTTC.

This clonotype was seen at least ten times. The V gene is TRBV20-1, the J gene TRBJ1-1, with D hard to call. The ends were cut back, 3 bases at V and 1 base at J, with 15 bases in the middle. Germline values: CDR1 DFQATT, CDR2 SNEGSKA (reference sequence). This CDR3 has 15 amino acids. In DNA, the CDR3 is TGCAGTGCTAGGCCAGTGGGCAGGAGGAACACTGAAGCTTTCTTT. As protein: CSARPVGRRNTEAFF.

This clonotype was recorded many times. CDR3 sequence: CSASVLAGAGPQYF. CDR3 nucleotides: TGCAGTGCTAGTGTACTAGCGGGGGCAGGGCCCCAGTACTTC. The chain recombines TRBV20-1 with TRBJ2-5, with 11 bases matching TRBD2. Trimming removed 3 bases from V and 9 bases from J; junction bases left unmatched: 9. Germline V lookup: CDR1 DFQATT, CDR2 SNEGSKA (reference sequence). The CDR3 is 14 residues long.

This clonotype was found a few times. The rearrangement joins TRBV12-3 or TRBV12-4 to TRBJ2-2, with D possibly being TRBD1 (6 bases). V lost 6 bases and J lost 0, with 14 bases in between. The CDR3 is made up of 16 amino acids. The CDR3: CASSRQAVPNTGELFF. In DNA, the CDR3 is TGTGCCAGCAGCAGACAGGCGGTACCGAACACCGGGGAGCTGTTTTTT.

This clonotype was recorded at least ten times. This chain links TRBV6-5 with TRBJ2-6; D gene unclear. V lost 1 base, J lost 4 bases, and 8 bases lay in between. The CDR3 has 15 amino acids. CDR1 and CDR2 (germline): MNHEY, SVGAGI. The CDR3 spells CASSYLVPGANVLTF. The CDR3 nucleotides read TGTGCCAGCAGTTACTTGGTGCCCGGGGCCAACGTCCTGACTTTC.

This clonotype was seen repeatedly, ten times or more. V is TRBV7-2 and J is TRBJ1-2; D possibly corresponds to TRBD1 (5 bases). The germline V gene has CDR1 SGHTA and CDR2 FQGNSA. The CDR3 runs 15 residues. Trimming took 5 bases from V and 0 from J, leaving 13 bases between them. The CDR3 nucleotides read TGTGCCAGCAGCGGCCCGGGACGGCCTAACTATGGCTACACCTTC. As protein: CASSGPGRPNYGYTF.

This clonotype was seen repeatedly, ten times or more. The chain joins TRBV20-1 to TRBJ1-5, with TRBD1 matching over 9 bases. With V trimmed by 2 bases and J by 3 bases, 11 bases remained unmatched. Germline-derived CDR1 and CDR2 are DFQATT and SNEGSKA (reference sequence). This CDR3 contains 17 residues. CDR3 DNA sequence: TGCAGTGCTAGATCGGGACAGGGAACCCCCCACAATCAGCCCCAGCATTTT. Translation: CSARSGQGTPHNQPQHF.

The sample holds many counts of this clonotype. The chain combines TRBV12-3 or TRBV12-4 with TRBJ2-7; D call uncertain. The CDR3 has 14 residues. The ends were cut back, 8 bases at V and 2 bases at J, with 16 bases in the middle. The CDR3 here is CASGPVGLTYEQYF. CDR3 DNA sequence: TGTGCCAGCGGACCTGTGGGCCTAACCTACGAGCAGTACTTC.

The sample holds a few counts of this clonotype. V is TRBV7-2 and J is TRBJ2-1; 12 bases fit TRBD2. Per germline, CDR1 SGHTA and CDR2 FQGNSA. V was pared by 6 bases and J by 8 bases, with 14 bases of the junction left unmatched. The CDR3 consists of 17 residues. CDR3 loop: CASRLLAGGPFSDEQFF. The DNA of the CDR3 is TGTGCCAGCAGACTACTAGCGGGGGGCCCGTTTTCGGATGAGCAGTTCTTC.

As regards this clonotype: A much larger clonotype is one base distant, so this may be a read error. The final CDR3 position lacks the conserved phenylalanine or tryptophan, pointing to a likely read error. The chain recombines TRBV7-2 with TRBJ2-1; 9 positions agree with TRBD2. The CDR3 has 15 amino acids. V lost 6 bases, J lost 6 bases, and 9 bases stayed unmatched. Germline CDR1 and CDR2: SGHTA and FQGNSA. For the CDR3, the DNA is TGTGCCAGCAGACCAATGCGGGGGGGTCCCAATGAGCAGTTCTTA. Protein product: CASRPMRGGPNEQFL.

This clonotype has a count of ten or more. CDR3 nucleotide sequence: TGTGCCAGCAAGCCCCCCAGGGTAGGTTACAATGAGCAGTTCTTC. Residues: CASKPPRVGYNEQFF. The rearrangement links TRBV12-3 or TRBV12-4 to TRBJ2-1, with D possibly being TRBD1 (5 bases). The CDR3 totals 15 residues. Trimming pared 7 bases from V and 4 bases from J, leaving 17 bases between.

This clonotype was seen at least ten times. The chain is built from TRBV20-1 and TRBJ2-2; 7 bases align to TRBD1. The CDR3 contains 16 residues. The V and J ends lost 0 bases and 3 bases, in that order; junction bases with no gene match: 7. CDR1 and CDR2 from the germline V gene are DFQATT and SNEGSKA (reference sequence). This CDR3 reads CSARDRTGRDTGELFF. CDR3 nucleotides: TGCAGTGCTAGAGATAGGACAGGCCGGGACACCGGGGAGCTGTTTTTT.

This clonotype was observed a few times. The V gene is TRBV4-3, the J gene TRBJ1-2, with D uncertain. Trimming removed 0 bases from V and 4 bases from J, with 9 bases in between. The germline CDR1 and CDR2 sequences are LGHNA and YSLEER. The CDR3 covers 14 residues. The CDR3 DNA follows: TGCGCCAGCAGCCAAGACTACAGCGGCTATGGCTACACCTTC. Protein product: CASSQDYSGYGYTF.

This clonotype was observed many times. The rearrangement joins TRBV20-1 to TRBJ2-7; D unresolved. V was trimmed by 0 bases and J by 2 bases, leaving 20 bases between them. Germline V gene lookup returns CDR1 DFQATT and CDR2 SNEGSKA (reference sequence). The length of the CDR3 is 17 residues. The CDR3 spells CSARDPGRTPNTYEQYF. Written as DNA, the CDR3 is TGCAGTGCTAGAGACCCAGGACGCACCCCAAACACCTACGAGCAGTACTTC.

This clonotype was counted a few times. J is TRBJ1-2 and V is TRBV7-9; unclear D gene. V gave up 2 bases and J gave up 8 bases, with 12 bases separating them. The CDR3 is 13 amino acids. The germline V gene encodes CDR1 SEHNR and CDR2 FQNEAQ (reference sequence). CDR3 amino acids: CASSLLEGSGYTF. The CDR3 coding sequence is TGTGCCAGCAGCTTACTCGAAGGGTCCGGCTACACCTTC.

This clonotype was seen more than once but under ten times. The V gene is TRBV12-3 or TRBV12-4, the J gene TRBJ1-5, with D unclear. The CDR3 extends over 14 amino acids. V lost 7 bases, J lost 3 bases, and 13 bases lay in between. CDR3 coding DNA: TGTGCCAGCAACGAGGGTGGGTCCAATCAGCCCCAGCATTTT. Protein sequence: CASNEGGSNQPQHF.

This clonotype was recorded many times. The chain recombines TRBV10-3 with TRBJ1-2; tentatively, D is TRBD1 (5 bases). The CDR3 totals 13 residues. V was trimmed by 9 bases and J by 7 bases, leaving 18 bases between them. CDR1 is ENHRY and CDR2 is SYGVKD in the germline V gene. DNA for the CDR3: TGTGCCATAGGCGTTAGTGACAGTACTGGCTACACCTTC. Protein sequence: CAIGVSDSTGYTF.